This TCR beta chain was obtained from a study of preoperative IRX-2 immunotherapy in early breast cancer. Treatment denoted: preoperative locoregional IRX-2 cytokine immunotherapy. This phase Ib study tested locoregional IRX-2 cytokine immunotherapy given before surgery. Profiling relied on immunoSEQ multiplex PCR, and the TCRdb table lists in-frame clones only, not all of them. The repertoire has roughly 25,000 clones, approximately 92% of them found once; the top ten carry roughly 8.9%. CDR3 length: 13 residues. The V gene lost 3 bases and the J gene lost 2 bases, with 7 bases spanning the gap. The germline V gene encodes CDR1 SGHDN and CDR2 FVKESK.

This TCR was recovered from a human donor with breast cancer. The rearrangement joins TRBV14 to TRBJ1-2; D remains unclear. The sequenced sample was tumor tissue, obtained after IRX-2 immunotherapy. CDR3 loop: CASSQDLNYGYTF. In DNA form, the CDR3 reads TGTGCCAGCAGCCAGGATTTGAACTATGGCTACACCTTC.